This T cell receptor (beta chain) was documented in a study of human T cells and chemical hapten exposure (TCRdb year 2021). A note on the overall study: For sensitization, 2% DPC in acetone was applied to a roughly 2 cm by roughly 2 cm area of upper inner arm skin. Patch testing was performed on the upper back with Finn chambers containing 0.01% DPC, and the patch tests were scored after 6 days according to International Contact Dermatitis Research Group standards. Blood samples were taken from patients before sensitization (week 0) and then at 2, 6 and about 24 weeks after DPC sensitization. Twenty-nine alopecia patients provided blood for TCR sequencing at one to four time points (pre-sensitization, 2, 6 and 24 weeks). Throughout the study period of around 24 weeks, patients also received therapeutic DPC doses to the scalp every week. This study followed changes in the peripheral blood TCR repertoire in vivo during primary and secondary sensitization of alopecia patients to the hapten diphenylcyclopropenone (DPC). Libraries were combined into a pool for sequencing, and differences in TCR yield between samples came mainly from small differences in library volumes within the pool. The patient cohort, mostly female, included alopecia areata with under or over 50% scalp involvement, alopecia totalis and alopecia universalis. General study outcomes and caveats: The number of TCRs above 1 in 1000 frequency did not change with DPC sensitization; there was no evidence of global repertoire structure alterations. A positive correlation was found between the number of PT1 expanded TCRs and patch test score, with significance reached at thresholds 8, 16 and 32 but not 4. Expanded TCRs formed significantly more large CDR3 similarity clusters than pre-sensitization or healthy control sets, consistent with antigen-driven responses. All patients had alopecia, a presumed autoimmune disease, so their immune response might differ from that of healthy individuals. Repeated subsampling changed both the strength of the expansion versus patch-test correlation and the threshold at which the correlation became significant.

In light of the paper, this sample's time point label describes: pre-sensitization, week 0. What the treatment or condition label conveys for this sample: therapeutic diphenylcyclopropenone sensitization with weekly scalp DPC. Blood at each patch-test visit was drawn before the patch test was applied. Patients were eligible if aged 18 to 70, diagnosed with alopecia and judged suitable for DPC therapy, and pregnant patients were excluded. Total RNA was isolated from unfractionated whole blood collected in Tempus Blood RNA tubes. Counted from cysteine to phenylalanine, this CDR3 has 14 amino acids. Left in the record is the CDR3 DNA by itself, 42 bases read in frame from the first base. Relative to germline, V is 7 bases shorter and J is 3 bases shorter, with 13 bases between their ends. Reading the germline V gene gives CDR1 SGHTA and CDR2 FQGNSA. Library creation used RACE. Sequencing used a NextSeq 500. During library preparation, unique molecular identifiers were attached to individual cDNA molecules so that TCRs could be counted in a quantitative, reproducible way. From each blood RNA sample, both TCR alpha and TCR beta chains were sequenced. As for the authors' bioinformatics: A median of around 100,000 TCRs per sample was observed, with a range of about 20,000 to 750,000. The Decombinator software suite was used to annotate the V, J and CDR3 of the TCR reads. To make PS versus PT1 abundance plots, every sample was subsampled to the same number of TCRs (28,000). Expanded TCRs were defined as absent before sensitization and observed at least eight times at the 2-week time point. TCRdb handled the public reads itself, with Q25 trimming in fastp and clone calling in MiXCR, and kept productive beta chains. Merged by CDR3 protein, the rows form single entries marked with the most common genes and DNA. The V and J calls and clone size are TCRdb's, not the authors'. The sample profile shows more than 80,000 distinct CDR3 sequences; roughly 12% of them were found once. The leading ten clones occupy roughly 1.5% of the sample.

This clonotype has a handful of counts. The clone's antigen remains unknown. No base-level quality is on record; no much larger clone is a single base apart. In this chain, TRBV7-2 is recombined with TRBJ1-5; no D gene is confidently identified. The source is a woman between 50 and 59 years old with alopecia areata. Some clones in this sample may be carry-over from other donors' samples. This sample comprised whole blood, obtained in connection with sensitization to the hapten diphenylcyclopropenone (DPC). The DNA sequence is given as TGTGCCAGCAACCCGGTATCTTCCAATCAGCCCCAGCATTTT. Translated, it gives CASNPVSSNQPQHF.